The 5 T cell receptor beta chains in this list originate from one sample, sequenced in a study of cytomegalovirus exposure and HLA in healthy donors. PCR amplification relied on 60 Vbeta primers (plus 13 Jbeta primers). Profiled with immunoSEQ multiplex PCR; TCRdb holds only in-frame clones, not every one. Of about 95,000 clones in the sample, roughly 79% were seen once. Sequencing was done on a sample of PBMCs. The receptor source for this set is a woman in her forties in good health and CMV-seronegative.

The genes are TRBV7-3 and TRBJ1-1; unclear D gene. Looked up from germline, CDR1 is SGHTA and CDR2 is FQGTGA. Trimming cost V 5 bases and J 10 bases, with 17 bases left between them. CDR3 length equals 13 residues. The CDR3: CASSPTPQMVAFF. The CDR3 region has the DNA TGTGCCAGCAGCCCGACACCCCAGATGGTAGCTTTCTTT.

The CDR3 is CAISRRDINYGYTF. DNA of the CDR3: TGTGCCATCAGTAGACGGGACATTAACTATGGCTACACCTTC. The chain carries TRBV10-3 and TRBJ1-2, with D perhaps TRBD1 (6 bases). The germline CDR1 and CDR2 sequences are ENHRY and SYGVKD. The V end lost 5 bases, the J end lost 1 base, and 11 bases lay between the germline ends. CDR3 length: 14 amino acids.

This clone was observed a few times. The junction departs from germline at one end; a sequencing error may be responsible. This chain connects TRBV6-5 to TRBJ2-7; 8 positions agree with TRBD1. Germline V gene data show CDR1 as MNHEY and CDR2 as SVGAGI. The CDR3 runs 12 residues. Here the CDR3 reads CASSHQTGGSHF. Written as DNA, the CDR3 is TGTGCCAGCAGCCACCAAACAGGGGGGTCGCACTTC.

The CDR3 DNA follows: TGTGCCAGTAGTATAGGTCGACAGGGCGGTCAGCCCCAGCATTTT. This translates into CASSIGRQGGQPQHF. The chain joins TRBV19 to TRBJ1-5, with 7 bases fitting TRBD1. CDR1 is LNHDA and CDR2 is SQIVND in the germline V gene (reference sequence). This CDR3 region has 15 residues. The ends lost 1 base at V and 6 bases at J; junction bases unmatched: 6. The whole variable domain, filled in from reference TRBV19 and TRBJ1-5, reads DGGITQSPKYLFRKEGQNVTLSCEQNLNHDAMYWYRQDPGQGLRLIYYSQIVNDFQKGDIAEGYSVSREKKESFPLTVTSAQKNPTAFYLCASSIGRQGGQPQHFGDGTRLSIL.

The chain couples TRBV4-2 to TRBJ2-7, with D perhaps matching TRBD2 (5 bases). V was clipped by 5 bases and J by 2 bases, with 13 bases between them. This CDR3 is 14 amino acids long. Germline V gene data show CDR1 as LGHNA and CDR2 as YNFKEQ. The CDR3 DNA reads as TGTGCCAGCAGCTCGACCGGACTGACCTACGAGCAGTACTTC. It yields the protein CASSSTGLTYEQYF.